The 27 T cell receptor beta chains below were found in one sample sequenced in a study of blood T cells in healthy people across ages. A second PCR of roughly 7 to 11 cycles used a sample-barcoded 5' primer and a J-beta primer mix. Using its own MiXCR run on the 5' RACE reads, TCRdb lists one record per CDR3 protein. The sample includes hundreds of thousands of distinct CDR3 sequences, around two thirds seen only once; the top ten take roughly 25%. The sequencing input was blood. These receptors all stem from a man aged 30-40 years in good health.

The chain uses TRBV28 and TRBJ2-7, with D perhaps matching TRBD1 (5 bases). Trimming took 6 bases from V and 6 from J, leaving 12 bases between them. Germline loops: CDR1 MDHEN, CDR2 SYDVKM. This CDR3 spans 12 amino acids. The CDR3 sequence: CASRDSYCEQYF. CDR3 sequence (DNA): TGTGCCAGCAGAGACAGTTACTGCGAGCAGTACTTC.

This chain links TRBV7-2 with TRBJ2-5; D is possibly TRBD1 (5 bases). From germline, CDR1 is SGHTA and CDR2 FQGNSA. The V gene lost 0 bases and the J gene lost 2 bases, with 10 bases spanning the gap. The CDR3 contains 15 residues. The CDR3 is CASSLALGDQETQYF. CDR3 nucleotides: TGTGCCAGCAGCTTAGCGCTAGGGGATCAAGAGACCCAGTACTTC.

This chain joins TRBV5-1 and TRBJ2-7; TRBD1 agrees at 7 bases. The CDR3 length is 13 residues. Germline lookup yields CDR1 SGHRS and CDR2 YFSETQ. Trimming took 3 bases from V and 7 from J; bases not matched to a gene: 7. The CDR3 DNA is TGCGCCAGCAGCTCGACCGACAGGGATGAGCAGTACTTC. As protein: CASSSTDRDEQYF.

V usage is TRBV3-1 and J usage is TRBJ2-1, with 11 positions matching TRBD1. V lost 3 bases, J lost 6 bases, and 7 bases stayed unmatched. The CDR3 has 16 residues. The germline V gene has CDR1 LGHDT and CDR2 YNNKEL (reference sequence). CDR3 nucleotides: TGTGCCAGCAGCCAGCCGGGGACAGGGGGTTTCAATGAGCAGTTCTTC. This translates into CASSQPGTGGFNEQFF.

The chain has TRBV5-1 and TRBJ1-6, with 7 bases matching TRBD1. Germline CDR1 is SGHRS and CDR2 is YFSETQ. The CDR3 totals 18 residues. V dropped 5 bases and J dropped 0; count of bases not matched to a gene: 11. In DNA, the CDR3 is TGCGCCAGCAGTCACACCGGGACAGCTGACTCCTATAATTCACCCCTCCACTTT. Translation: CASSHTGTADSYNSPLHF.

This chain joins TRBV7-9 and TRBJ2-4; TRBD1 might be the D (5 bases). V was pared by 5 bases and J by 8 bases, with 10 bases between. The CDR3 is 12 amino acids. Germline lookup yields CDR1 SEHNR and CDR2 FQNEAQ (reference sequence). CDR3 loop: CASSDLRDIQYF. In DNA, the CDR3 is TGTGCCAGCAGCGATCTCAGGGACATTCAGTACTTC.

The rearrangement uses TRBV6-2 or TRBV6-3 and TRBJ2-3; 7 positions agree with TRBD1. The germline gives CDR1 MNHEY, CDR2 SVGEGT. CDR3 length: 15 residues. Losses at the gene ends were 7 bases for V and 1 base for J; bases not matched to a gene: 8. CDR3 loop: CASTVEGARTDTQYF. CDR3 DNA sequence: TGTGCCAGCACCGTCGAGGGGGCCCGCACAGATACGCAGTATTTT.

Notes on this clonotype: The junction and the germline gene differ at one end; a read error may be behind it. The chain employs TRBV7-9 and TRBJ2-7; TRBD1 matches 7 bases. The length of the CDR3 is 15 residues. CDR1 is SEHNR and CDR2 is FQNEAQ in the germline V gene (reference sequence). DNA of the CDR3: TGTGCCGGCAGCTCATGGACAGGACTTACCTACGAGCAGTACTTC. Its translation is CAGSSWTGLTYEQYF.

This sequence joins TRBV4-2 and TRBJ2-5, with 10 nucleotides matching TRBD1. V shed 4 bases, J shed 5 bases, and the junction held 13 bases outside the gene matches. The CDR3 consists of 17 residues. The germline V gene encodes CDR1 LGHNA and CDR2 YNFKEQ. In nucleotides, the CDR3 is TGTGCCAGCAGCCGGCGGATTCCGGGACAGGGGACGGAGACCCAGTACTTC. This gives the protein CASSRRIPGQGTETQYF.

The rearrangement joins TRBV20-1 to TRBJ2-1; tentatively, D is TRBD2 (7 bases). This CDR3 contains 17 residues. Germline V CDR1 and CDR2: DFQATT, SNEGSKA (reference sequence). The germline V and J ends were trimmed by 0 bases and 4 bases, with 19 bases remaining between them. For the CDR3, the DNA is TGCAGTGCTAGAGATAGGGGGGGCAGGGGCCATTACAATGAGCAGTTCTTC. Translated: CSARDRGGRGHYNEQFF.

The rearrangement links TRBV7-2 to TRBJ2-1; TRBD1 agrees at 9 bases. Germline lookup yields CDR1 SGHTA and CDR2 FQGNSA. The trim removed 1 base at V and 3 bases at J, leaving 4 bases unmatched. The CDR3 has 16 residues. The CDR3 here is CASSLDGTGNYNEQFF. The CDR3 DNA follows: TGTGCCAGCAGCTTAGATGGGACAGGGAACTACAATGAGCAGTTCTTC.

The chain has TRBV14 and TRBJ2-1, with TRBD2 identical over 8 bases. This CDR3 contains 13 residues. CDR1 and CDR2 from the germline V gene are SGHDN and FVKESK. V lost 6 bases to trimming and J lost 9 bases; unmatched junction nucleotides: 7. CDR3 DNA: TGTGCCAGCAGGGGGACTAGACCTCTTGAGCAGTTCTTC. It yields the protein CASRGTRPLEQFF.

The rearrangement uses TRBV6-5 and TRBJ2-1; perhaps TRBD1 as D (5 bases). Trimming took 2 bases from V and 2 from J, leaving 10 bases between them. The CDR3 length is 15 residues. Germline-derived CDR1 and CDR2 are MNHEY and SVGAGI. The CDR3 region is CASSYAAGPYNEQFF. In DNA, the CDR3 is TGTGCCAGCAGTTACGCGGCAGGGCCCTACAATGAGCAGTTCTTC.

CDR3 in amino acids: CASSWRSGGRQETQYF. CDR3 sequence (DNA): TGTGCCAGCAGTTGGCGAAGCGGGGGGCGCCAAGAGACCCAGTACTTC. The chain combines TRBV12-3 or TRBV12-4 with TRBJ2-5; TRBD2 matches at 9 bases. This CDR3 comprises 16 residues. V shed 4 bases, J shed 1 base, and the junction held 7 bases outside the gene matches.

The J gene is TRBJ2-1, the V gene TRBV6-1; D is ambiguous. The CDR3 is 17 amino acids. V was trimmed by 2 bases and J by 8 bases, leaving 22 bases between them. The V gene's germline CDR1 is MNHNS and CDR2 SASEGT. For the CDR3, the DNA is TGTGCCAGCAGTGAATCGGGCTCCTATTCCTATATAGATGAGCAGTTCTTC. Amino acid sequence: CASSESGSYSYIDEQFF.

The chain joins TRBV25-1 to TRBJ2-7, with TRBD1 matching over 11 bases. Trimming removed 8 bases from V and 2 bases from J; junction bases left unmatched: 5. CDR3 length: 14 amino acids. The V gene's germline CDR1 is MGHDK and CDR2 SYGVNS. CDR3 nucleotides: TGTGCCAGCCAGGGACAGGGGGGGCCCTACGAGCAGTACTTC. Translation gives CASQGQGGPYEQYF.

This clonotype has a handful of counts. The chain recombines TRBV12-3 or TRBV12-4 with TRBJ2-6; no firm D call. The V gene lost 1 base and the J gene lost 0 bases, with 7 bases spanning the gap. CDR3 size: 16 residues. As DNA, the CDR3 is TGTGCCAGCAGTTTAGTAGGCCACTCTGGGGCCAACGTCCTGACTTTC. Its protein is CASSLVGHSGANVLTF.

CDR3 DNA sequence: TGTGCCAGCAGTTTTAACAGGGCTGGCACAGATACGCAGTATTTT. As protein: CASSFNRAGTDTQYF. The V gene is TRBV28, the J gene TRBJ2-3; D may be TRBD1 (6 bases). The length of the CDR3 is 15 residues. Deletions cut 3 bases from V and 1 base from J, with 11 bases between. Germline lookup yields CDR1 MDHEN and CDR2 SYDVKM. The whole variable domain, filled in from reference TRBV28 and TRBJ2-3, reads DVKVTQSSRYLVKRTGEKVFLECVQDMDHENMFWYRQDPGLGLRLIYFSYDVKMKEKGDIPEGYSVSREKKERFSLILESASTNQTSMYLCASSFNRAGTDTQYFGPGTRLTVL.

The CDR3 bases are TGCAGCGTTGGGTTCGTGTCGGGAAGTGCCTACAATGAGCAGTTCTTC. Its protein product is CSVGFVSGSAYNEQFF. J is TRBJ2-1 and V is TRBV29-1; perhaps TRBD2 as D (5 bases). This CDR3 is 16 amino acids long. V lost 4 bases, J lost 2 bases, and 18 bases lay in between. Germline CDR1 reads SQVTM; CDR2 reads ANQGSEA.

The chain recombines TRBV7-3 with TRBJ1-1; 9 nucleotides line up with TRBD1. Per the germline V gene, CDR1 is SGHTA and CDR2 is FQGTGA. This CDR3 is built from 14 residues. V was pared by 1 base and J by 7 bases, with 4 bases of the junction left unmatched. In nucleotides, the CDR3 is TGTGCCAGCAGCTTAAGTGGGACAGGGAATGAAGCTTTCTTT. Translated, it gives CASSLSGTGNEAFF.

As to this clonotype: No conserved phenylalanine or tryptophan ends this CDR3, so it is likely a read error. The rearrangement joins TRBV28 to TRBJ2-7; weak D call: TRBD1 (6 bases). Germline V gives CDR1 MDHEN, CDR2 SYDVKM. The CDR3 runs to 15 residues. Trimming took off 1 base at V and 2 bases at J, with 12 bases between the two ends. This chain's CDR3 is CASSLLTGNPYEQYL. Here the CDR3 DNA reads TGTGCCAGCAGTTTATTAACAGGGAACCCCTACGAGCAGTACTTA.

The CDR3 coding sequence is TGTGCCAGCAGCTTAGTTAGCGGGGGGGCCTCGAATACGCAGTATTTT. It specifies CASSLVSGGASNTQYF. The V and J genes are TRBV7-2 and TRBJ2-3, with TRBD2 matching over 11 bases. The CDR3 is made up of 16 amino acids. The germline gives CDR1 SGHTA, CDR2 FQGNSA. Germline trimming cut 1 base from V and 7 bases from J; bases unmatched to any gene: 7. The full variable domain, rest sourced from reference TRBV7-2 and TRBJ2-3, is GAGVSQSPSNKVTEKGKDVELRCDPISGHTALYWYRQSLGQGLEFLIYFQGNSAPDKSGLPSDRFSAERTGGSVSTLTIQRTQQEDSAVYLCASSLVSGGASNTQYFGPGTRLTVL.

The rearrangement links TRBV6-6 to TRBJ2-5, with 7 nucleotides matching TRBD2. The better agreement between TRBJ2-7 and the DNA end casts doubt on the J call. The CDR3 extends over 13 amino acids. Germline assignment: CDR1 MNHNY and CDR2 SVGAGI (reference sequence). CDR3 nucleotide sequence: TGTGCCAGCGGTCTCGGGGGGTCCGGCGAGCAGTACTTC. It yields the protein CASGLGGSGEQYF.

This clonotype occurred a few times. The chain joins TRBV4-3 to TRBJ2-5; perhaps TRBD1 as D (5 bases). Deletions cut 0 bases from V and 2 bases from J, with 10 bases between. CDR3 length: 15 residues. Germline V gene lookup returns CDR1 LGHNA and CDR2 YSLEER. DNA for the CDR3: TGCGCCAGCAGCCAAGATTTCGACAGTCAAGAGACCCAGTACTTC. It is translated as CASSQDFDSQETQYF.

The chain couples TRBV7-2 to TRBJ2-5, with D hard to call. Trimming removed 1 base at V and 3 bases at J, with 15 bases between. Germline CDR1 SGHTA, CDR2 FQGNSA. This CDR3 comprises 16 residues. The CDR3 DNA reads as TGTGCCAGCAGCTTAGATCTCCGCGCGGTAGAAGAGACCCAGTACTTC. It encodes CASSLDLRAVEETQYF.

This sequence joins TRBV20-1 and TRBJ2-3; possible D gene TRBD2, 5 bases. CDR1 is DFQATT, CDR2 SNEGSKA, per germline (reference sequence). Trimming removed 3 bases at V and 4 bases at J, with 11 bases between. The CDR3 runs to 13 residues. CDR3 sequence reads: CSASKSGPDTQYF. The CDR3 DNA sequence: TGCAGTGCTAGTAAAAGCGGCCCAGATACGCAGTATTTT.

The CDR3 sequence is CAWSVALTSTDTQYF. The CDR3 DNA reads TGTGCCTGGAGTGTAGCGCTCACTAGCACAGATACGCAGTATTTT. V and J are TRBV30 and TRBJ2-3; no reliable D call. The CDR3 sequence is 15 residues long. Trimming took 0 bases from V and 0 from J, leaving 10 bases between them. Germline CDR1 is GTSNPN and CDR2 is SVGIG (reference sequence).